A single sample is the source of the 32 T cell receptor beta chains below, sequenced in a study of shared clonotypes between healthy human individuals. The method was immunoSEQ multiplex PCR; TCRdb's version includes in-frame clones alone and lacks a portion of them. The table has 2 million to 2.5 million clones, approximately 96% seen once. Material for sequencing was naive CD4+ T cells sorted from blood. Sample subset: CD45RA+ positively selected. Receptors were obtained from a young man in good health.

The chain carries TRBV6-1 and TRBJ2-7; possibly TRBD1 for D (5 bases). V lost 2 bases, J lost 4 bases, and 18 bases lay in between. CDR3 length: 16 residues. Germline assignment: CDR1 MNHNS and CDR2 SASEGT. CDR3 bases: TGTGCCAGCAGTGAATTTGAAGGGGCCTTTTTATACGAGCAGTACTTC. It encodes CASSEFEGAFLYEQYF.

J is TRBJ2-5 and V is TRBV6-1, with no clear D. V shed 4 bases and J shed 2 bases, with 14 bases lying between them. The CDR3 contains 15 residues. Germline V gene lookup returns CDR1 MNHNS and CDR2 SASEGT. CDR3 nucleotides: TGTGCCAGCAGTGTTATGGGCATTATACAAGAGACCCAGTACTTC. Residues: CASSVMGIIQETQYF.

The chain is built from TRBV7-9 and TRBJ2-1; D remains unclear. CDR3 length: 12 residues. V gave up 5 bases and J gave up 8 bases, with 10 bases separating them. The V gene's germline CDR1 is SEHNR and CDR2 FQNEAQ (reference sequence). The CDR3 reads CASSLPQDEQFF. The CDR3 DNA follows: TGTGCCAGCAGCCTCCCGCAGGATGAGCAGTTCTTC.

The rearrangement links TRBV5-1 to TRBJ2-5, with TRBD1 identical over 9 bases. With 4 bases clipped from V and 4 bases from J, the junction kept 5 bases outside the gene matches. Germline CDR1 is SGHRS and CDR2 is YFSETQ. CDR3 length: 14 residues. Here the CDR3 reads CASSRTGGAETQYF. The CDR3 nucleotides read TGCGCCAGCAGCAGAACAGGGGGCGCAGAGACCCAGTACTTC.

The chain has TRBV6-5 and TRBJ1-1, with a weak D call TRBD1 (5 bases). The CDR3 length is 15 residues. Germline CDR1 MNHEY, CDR2 SVGAGI. V was trimmed by 6 bases and J by 2 bases, leaving 16 bases between them. The CDR3 region is CASSPDRLANTEAFF. The CDR3 bases are TGTGCCAGCAGCCCAGACAGATTGGCTAACACTGAAGCTTTCTTT.

V usage is TRBV6-6 and J usage is TRBJ1-5, with D unclear. The CDR3 loop spans 14 amino acids. CDR1 is MNHNY, CDR2 SVGAGI, per germline (reference sequence). Trimming shortened V by 4 bases and J by 0 bases, and 7 bases separated the two germline ends. The CDR3 DNA reads as TGTGCCAGCAGTTCAATCAATAGCAATCAGCCCCAGCATTTT. This encodes CASSSINSNQPQHF.

The chain carries TRBV11-3 and TRBJ2-3; 9 bases line up with TRBD1. V shed 6 bases and J 1 base; nucleotides not matched to a gene: 8. The germline gives CDR1 SGHNT, CDR2 YENEEA. The CDR3 contains 16 residues. The CDR3 region has the DNA TGTGCCAGCAGTTTTGGACAGGGGAAGGGCACAGATACGCAGTATTTT. Translated, it gives CASSFGQGKGTDTQYF.

This clone was counted a single time. The V gene is TRBV5-8, the J gene TRBJ2-1, with D possibly being TRBD1 (5 bases). Germline loops: CDR1 SGHTS, CDR2 YDEGEE. Trimming took 2 bases from V and 4 from J, leaving 13 bases between them. CDR3 size: 15 residues. In DNA form, the CDR3 reads TGTGCCAGCAGCTTCGGCTGGACAAATTACAATGAGCAGTTCTTC. Its protein is CASSFGWTNYNEQFF.

The J gene is TRBJ2-1, the V gene TRBV28; D might be TRBD1 or TRBD2, each matching 7 bases. The CDR3 extends over 14 amino acids. Looked up from germline, CDR1 is MDHEN and CDR2 is SYDVKM. Trimming pared 7 bases from V and 6 bases from J, leaving 16 bases between. CDR3 region: CASTQREGANEQFF. In nucleotides, the CDR3 is TGTGCCAGCACCCAGAGGGAGGGGGCCAATGAGCAGTTCTTC.

V gene TRBV7-9 combines with J gene TRBJ2-7; 8 bases match TRBD1. Germline CDR1 reads SEHNR; CDR2 reads FQNEAQ (reference sequence). The CDR3 runs 16 residues. Germline trimming cut 5 bases from V and 1 base from J; bases unmatched to any gene: 10. The CDR3 region has the DNA TGTGCCAGCAGCGACGGGCCAGGGGGCTATTCCTACGAGCAGTACTTC. Protein sequence: CASSDGPGGYSYEQYF.

The V call is TRBV11-2, the J call TRBJ2-1; D perhaps matches TRBD2 (6 bases). V lost 4 bases and J 1 base, leaving 17 bases between the germline ends. The CDR3 has 17 amino acids. Germline loops: CDR1 SGHAT, CDR2 FQNNGV. The CDR3 DNA is TGTGCCAGCAGCTCCTTCACGGGACTCCATTCCTACAATGAGCAGTTCTTC. This codes for CASSSFTGLHSYNEQFF.

This chain joins TRBV2 and TRBJ1-1; D not certain. The ends were cut back, 7 bases at V and 0 bases at J, with 9 bases in the middle. This CDR3 region has 13 residues. Germline loops: CDR1 SNHLY, CDR2 FYNNEI. The DNA for the CDR3 is TGTGCCAGCAATATGGGCATGAACACTGAAGCTTTCTTT. Residues: CASNMGMNTEAFF.

CDR3 sequence: CASSLGQGAENTEAFF. The CDR3, as DNA: TGCGCCAGCAGCTTAGGACAGGGGGCAGAGAACACTGAAGCTTTCTTT. This chain links TRBV5-1 with TRBJ1-1; 11 nucleotides agree with TRBD1. The V and J ends lost 2 bases and 1 base, in that order; junction bases with no gene match: 4. The CDR3 spans 16 residues. Germline values: CDR1 SGHRS, CDR2 YFSETQ.

Comment on this clone: Other DNA sequences within the sample encode an identical CDR3. J is TRBJ1-5 and V is TRBV18; D is uncertain. Germline lookup yields CDR1 KGHSH and CDR2 LQKENI. Trimming stripped 1 base from V and 5 bases from J, with 9 bases between. The CDR3 extends over 14 amino acids. The CDR3 sequence is CASSPLSTDQPQHF. The CDR3 DNA is TGTGCCAGCTCACCACTTTCAACGGATCAGCCCCAGCATTTT. Full variable domain (outside the CDR3, taken from reference TRBV18 and TRBJ1-5): NAGVMQNPRHLVRRRGQEARLRCSPMKGHSHVYWYRQLPEEGLKFMVYLQKENIIDESGMPKERFSAEFPKEGPSILRIQQVVRGDSAAYFCASSPLSTDQPQHFGDGTRLSIL.

The rearrangement links TRBV7-3 to TRBJ1-2; possibly TRBD1 for D (5 bases). Germline CDR1 reads SGHTA; CDR2 reads FQGTGA. The CDR3 sequence is 13 residues long. V gave up 3 bases and J gave up 8 bases, with 13 bases separating them. This CDR3 reads CASSFQGGGGYTF. CDR3 nucleotides: TGTGCCAGCAGCTTTCAGGGTGGTGGGGGCTACACCTTC.

CDR3 sequence (DNA): TGTGCCACCTCCCTTAAGGGGGGGAATTCACCCCTCCACTTT. Protein sequence: CATSLKGGNSPLHF. V usage is TRBV15 and J usage is TRBJ1-6; a weak D match, TRBD1 (6 bases). CDR1 and CDR2 (germline): LNHNV, YYDKDF (reference sequence). V lost 8 bases, J lost 7 bases, and 15 bases lay in between. This CDR3 spans 14 amino acids.

The chain couples TRBV6-6 to TRBJ2-3; 7 bases are shared with TRBD1. V shed 5 bases, J shed 6 bases, and the junction held 5 bases outside the gene matches. Germline V lookup: CDR1 MNHNY, CDR2 SVGAGI (reference sequence). The CDR3 covers 13 residues. The CDR3 loop reads CASSATGDDTQYF. In DNA form, the CDR3 reads TGTGCCAGCAGTGCCACAGGGGACGATACGCAGTATTTT.

The table lists this clone with a few counts. Within the sample, other DNA sequences also encode this same CDR3. The chain recombines TRBV30 with TRBJ1-6; tentatively, D is TRBD1 (5 bases). The V gene lost 1 base and the J gene lost 10 bases, with 11 bases spanning the gap. This CDR3 has 13 amino acids. Germline CDR1 reads GTSNPN; CDR2 reads SVGIG (reference sequence). The CDR3 sequence: CAWSEAGDSPLHF. In nucleotides, the CDR3 is TGTGCCTGGAGTGAGGCTGGGGACTCACCCCTCCACTTT.

The rearrangement links TRBV5-6 to TRBJ2-5; D remains ambiguous. Germline lookup yields CDR1 SGHDT and CDR2 YYEEEE. V was pared by 0 bases and J by 1 base, with 13 bases between. The CDR3 contains 16 residues. CDR3 residues: CASSLVLELRQETQYF. Written as DNA, the CDR3 is TGTGCCAGCAGCTTGGTGTTGGAATTACGCCAAGAGACCCAGTACTTC.

CDR3 residues: CAIAGGRAAIEAFF. The CDR3 DNA sequence: TGTGCCATAGCAGGGGGACGAGCCGCTATTGAAGCTTTCTTT. V usage is TRBV28 and J usage is TRBJ1-1, with 7 bases aligning to TRBD1. The V segment lost 10 bases and the J segment 7 bases; nucleotides outside the gene matches: 15. The germline V gene has CDR1 MDHEN and CDR2 SYDVKM. The CDR3 extends over 14 amino acids. The full variable domain, its missing parts supplied by reference TRBV28 and TRBJ1-1, is DVKVTQSSRYLVKRTGEKVFLECVQDMDHENMFWYRQDPGLGLRLIYFSYDVKMKEKGDIPEGYSVSREKKERFSLILESASTNQTSMYLCAIAGGRAAIEAFFGQGTRLTVV.

In this sample, this clone turned up once. The same CDR3 also results from other DNA sequences found in this sample. The chain has TRBV10-3 and TRBJ2-7; D remains ambiguous. CDR1 and CDR2 from the germline V gene are ENHRY and SYGVKD. This CDR3 is 11 amino acids long. V was clipped by 0 bases and J by 7 bases, with 4 bases between them. DNA for the CDR3: TGTGCCATCAGTGAGTCGAATGAGCAGTACTTC. Translation gives CAISESNEQYF.

In DNA form, the CDR3 reads TGTGCCTGGAGTGTAACGCCCGGCGAGCAGTACTTC. Its translation: CAWSVTPGEQYF. The chain carries TRBV30 and TRBJ2-5, with no clear D. With the DNA end fitting TRBJ2-7 better, the J assignment may be wrong. The CDR3 totals 12 residues. The germline CDR1 and CDR2 sequences are GTSNPN and SVGIG (reference sequence).

Turning to this clone: Different DNA sequences within this sample yield the same CDR3. The rearrangement links TRBV2 to TRBJ1-2; 9 nucleotides agree with TRBD1. Unmatched junction bases numbered 8, after V lost 4 bases and J lost 5 bases. The CDR3 length is 15 residues. The germline gives CDR1 SNHLY, CDR2 FYNNEI. The CDR3 region has the DNA TGTGCCAGCAGTGTGTCCGGGACAGGGAATTATGGCTACACCTTC. Translated, it gives CASSVSGTGNYGYTF.

The CDR3 DNA is TGTGCCAGCAGCTTAGGTGGCGGCTCAGGGCAGCCCCAGCATTTT. Translating it yields CASSLGGGSGQPQHF. The chain has TRBV7-2 and TRBJ1-5; D is possibly TRBD1 (5 bases). The ends were cut back, 1 base at V and 7 bases at J, with 14 bases in the middle. Germline CDR1 SGHTA, CDR2 FQGNSA. The CDR3 consists of 15 residues. Together with reference TRBV7-2 and TRBJ1-5, the CDR3 gives the full variable domain: GAGVSQSPSNKVTEKGKDVELRCDPISGHTALYWYRQSLGQGLEFLIYFQGNSAPDKSGLPSDRFSAERTGGSVSTLTIQRTQQEDSAVYLCASSLGGGSGQPQHFGDGTRLSIL.

The chain links TRBV7-9 to TRBJ1-5, with a tentative D call TRBD1 (5 bases). CDR3 length: 14 residues. Germline CDR1 and CDR2: SEHNR and FQNEAQ (reference sequence). V lost 5 bases and J 1 base, leaving 9 bases between the germline ends. This CDR3 reads CASSVDKSNQPQHF. The CDR3 nucleotides read TGTGCCAGCAGCGTGGACAAAAGCAATCAGCCCCAGCATTTT.

This clone was observed a single time. Within the sample, other DNA sequences also encode this same CDR3. The gene calls are TRBV2 and TRBJ2-6, with no clear D. The CDR3 sequence is 14 residues long. V lost 5 bases and J 0 bases, leaving 5 bases between the germline ends. CDR1 is SNHLY and CDR2 is FYNNEI in the germline V gene. The CDR3 bases are TGTGCCAGCAGTTATAGCTCTGGGGCCAACGTCCTGACTTTC. Its translation is CASSYSSGANVLTF.

This chain connects TRBV9 to TRBJ2-1, with D maybe TRBD1 (5 bases). The CDR3 spans 16 residues. Per germline, CDR1 SGDLS and CDR2 YYNGEE. The V gene lost 4 bases and the J gene lost 4 bases, with 18 bases spanning the gap. CDR3 amino acids: CASSPISLGAYNEQFF. The DNA for the CDR3 is TGTGCCAGCAGCCCCATTTCTCTAGGGGCATACAATGAGCAGTTCTTC.

The genes are TRBV7-9 and TRBJ1-4, with TRBD1 as a possible D gene (6 bases). The CDR3 has 15 residues. Between the trimmed V and J ends, which lost 5 bases and 0 bases, there was a span of 10 bases. Germline V gives CDR1 SEHNR, CDR2 FQNEAQ (reference sequence). This CDR3 reads CASSAGEATNEKLFF. CDR3 nucleotides: TGTGCCAGCAGCGCAGGGGAGGCAACTAATGAAAAACTGTTTTTT.

The CDR3 DNA follows: TGTGCCAGCCGGGACTTGACCTACAATGAGCAGTTCTTC. Its protein product is CASRDLTYNEQFF. The gene calls are TRBV19 and TRBJ2-1; possibly TRBD2 for D (6 bases). CDR3 length: 13 amino acids. Germline CDR1 and CDR2: LNHDA and SQIVND (reference sequence). V was trimmed by 9 bases and J by 2 bases, leaving 11 bases between them.

V and J are TRBV7-2 and TRBJ2-1; 8 positions agree with TRBD2. CDR1 is SGHTA, CDR2 FQGNSA, per germline. The CDR3 runs 15 residues. With V trimmed by 2 bases and J by 6 bases, 6 bases remained unmatched. CDR3 sequence: CASSLNGRASNEQFF. For the CDR3, the DNA is TGTGCCAGCAGCTTAAACGGGAGGGCCAGCAATGAGCAGTTCTTC. The variable domain in full, completed from reference TRBV7-2 and TRBJ2-1, reads GAGVSQSPSNKVTEKGKDVELRCDPISGHTALYWYRQSLGQGLEFLIYFQGNSAPDKSGLPSDRFSAERTGGSVSTLTIQRTQQEDSAVYLCASSLNGRASNEQFFGPGTRLTVL.

V is TRBV5-4 and J is TRBJ2-1, with TRBD2 identical over 14 bases. Losses at the gene ends were 4 bases for V and 0 bases for J; bases not matched to a gene: 9. This CDR3 comprises 19 residues. The germline V gene encodes CDR1 SGHNT and CDR2 YYREEE (reference sequence). The CDR3 protein is CASSAGLAGASYSYNEQFF. CDR3 coding DNA: TGTGCCAGCAGCGCGGGACTAGCGGGGGCCTCCTACTCCTACAATGAGCAGTTCTTC.

The rearrangement links TRBV5-6 to TRBJ2-7; possible D gene TRBD1, 5 bases. V lost 2 bases and J 4 bases, leaving 13 bases between the germline ends. Germline V gene sequence: CDR1 SGHDT, CDR2 YYEEEE. The CDR3 sequence is 14 residues long. In nucleotides, the CDR3 is TGTGCCAGCAGCTTAGGCAGGGTGGAATACGAGCAGTACTTC. It is translated as CASSLGRVEYEQYF.